The clone carrying this T cell receptor (beta chain) was seen a handful of times. From germline, CDR1 is SGDLS and CDR2 YYNGEE. This CDR3 has 15 residues. After removal of 4 bases from V and 0 bases from J, the junction contained 4 bases not matched to a gene. This sample stems from a study of blood T cells in healthy people across ages. The use of a sample-barcoded 5' primer and a J-beta primer mix characterized a second PCR of about 7 to 12 cycles. Each CDR3 protein is one row after TCRdb ran MiXCR on the 5' RACE reads. This sample carries 650,000 to 1,000,000 distinct CDR3 sequences, about 34% of them seen once, and the ten largest clones take under 15%.

The sequencing sample was made of blood. This chain connects TRBV9 to TRBJ2-7; 10 bases are shared with TRBD1. The origin of this receptor is a man aged 18 to 29 in good health. The CDR3 spells CASSMGQGSSYEQYF. DNA of the CDR3: TGTGCCAGCAGCATGGGACAGGGGAGCTCCTACGAGCAGTACTTC.